The rows below give T cell receptor beta chains drawn from one sample of a study of Ad26.COV2.S vaccination and SARS-CoV-2 variants. TCRdb keeps only in-frame clones here, not all; method: immunoSEQ multiplex PCR. The data contain fewer than 500,000 clones, less than 95% of them singletons. Sequenced here: peripheral blood, sampled in a trial of Ad26.COV2.S vaccine versus placebo. The origin of the receptors is a person aged 18-60 years who received the Ad26.COV2.S COVID-19 vaccine or a placebo. Both conserved end residues are part of each CDR3. Each record gives: D gene, V gene, clone size, J gene, CDR3 protein, CDR3 DNA. D genes are given only for firm matches. Clone size, where shown, is once, few, many, or a class for clones that have expanded.

>.|TRBV7-8|.|TRBJ1-5
CASSLVGTSNQPQHF
TGTGCCAGCAGCTTAGTGGGGACTAGCAATCAGCCCCAGCATTTT
>.|TRBV24-1|.|TRBJ1-1
CATSDGIGTEAFF
TGTGCCACCTCTGATGGGATCGGCACTGAAGCTTTCTTT
>TRBD1|TRBV18|.|TRBJ2-3
CASSPPGQGATTDTQYF
TGTGCCAGCTCTCCTCCGGGACAGGGGGCGACGACAGATACGCAGTATTTT
>.|TRBV28|.|TRBJ2-5
CASSATGTEDQETQYF
TGTGCCAGCAGTGCGACCGGGACGGAAGACCAAGAGACCCAGTACTTC
>.|TRBV11-2|.|TRBJ2-5
CASSLGSSTSETQYF
TGTGCCAGCAGCTTAGGGTCTAGCACGAGTGAGACCCAGTACTTC
>.|TRBV7-2|.|TRBJ1-3
CASSLDGVGNTIYF
TGTGCCAGCAGCTTAGATGGGGTTGGAAACACCATATATTTT
>TRBD1|TRBV27|.|TRBJ2-2
CASSPTGGGGELFF
TGTGCCAGCAGTCCGACAGGGGGCGGCGGGGAGCTGTTTTTT
>TRBD2|TRBV28|.|TRBJ2-1
CASRPYRTSSYNEQFF
TGTGCCAGCAGACCCTACAGGACTAGCAGCTACAATGAGCAGTTCTTC
>TRBD1|TRBV7-2|.|TRBJ1-2
CASSAGQSYGYTF
TGTGCCAGCAGCGCGGGACAGTCCTATGGCTACACCTTC
>TRBD1|TRBV27|.|TRBJ1-5
CASSWDRNQPQHF
TGTGCCAGCAGTTGGGACAGAAATCAGCCCCAGCATTTT
>.|TRBV30|.|TRBJ1-5
CAWSPQGDQPQHF
TGTGCCTGGAGTCCTCAGGGTGACCAGCCCCAGCATTTT
>.|TRBV5-1|.|TRBJ1-2
CASSLGEVYGYTF
TGCGCCAGCAGCTTGGGAGAAGTCTATGGCTACACCTTC
>.|TRBV19|.|TRBJ1-5
CATAGQLNQPQHF
TGTGCCACCGCGGGACAACTCAATCAGCCCCAGCATTTT
>TRBD2|TRBV12-5|.|TRBJ2-2
CASSLAGGGGELFF
TGTGCTAGTTCGCTAGCGGGAGGGGGCGGGGAGCTGTTTTTT
>TRBD1|TRBV30|.|TRBJ1-6
CAWSGDRGRSPLHF
TGTGCCTGGAGTGGGGACAGGGGACGTTCACCCCTCCACTTT
>TRBD1|TRBV28|.|TRBJ2-7
CASREQGIYEQYF
TGTGCCAGCAGGGAACAGGGGATCTACGAGCAGTACTTC
>TRBD1|TRBV7-2|.|TRBJ2-6
CARGQGGYSGANVLTF
TGTGCCAGGGGACAGGGGGGATACTCTGGGGCCAACGTCCTGACTTTC
>TRBD2|TRBV7-2|once|TRBJ2-7
CASTPNGLADYEQYF
TGTGCCAGCACCCCCAACGGACTAGCGGATTACGAGCAGTACTTC
>.|TRBV6-2/TRBV6-3|.|TRBJ2-7
CASSNQMALSYEQYF
TGTGCCAGCAGTAACCAGATGGCCTTGTCCTACGAGCAGTACTTC
>TRBD1|TRBV5-5|.|TRBJ2-7
CASSSLPGQGSYEQYF
TGTGCCAGCAGCTCGCTTCCGGGACAGGGGTCCTACGAGCAGTACTTC
>.|TRBV27|.|TRBJ1-2
CASSLSGGLDGYTF
TGTGCCAGCAGTTTATCGGGGGGATTAGATGGCTACACCTTC
>.|TRBV7-8|.|TRBJ1-5
CASSLGNQPQHF
TGTGCCAGCAGCTTAGGCAATCAGCCCCAGCATTTT
>TRBD2|TRBV6-2/TRBV6-3|.|TRBJ2-5
CASSFPGGERKETQYF
TGTGCCAGCAGTTTCCCGGGAGGAGAAAGAAAAGAGACCCAGTACTTC
>.|TRBV28|few|TRBJ2-7
CASSSFPVTNSYEQYF
TGTGCCAGCAGTTCCTTTCCGGTTACAAACTCCTACGAGCAGTACTTC
>.|TRBV4-1|.|TRBJ1-5
CASSQDPMTDSNQPQHF
TGCGCCAGCAGCCAAGATCCCATGACGGATAGCAATCAGCCCCAGCATTTT
>.|TRBV5-6|few|TRBJ1-6
CASSLEIRPGSPLHF
TGTGCCAGCAGCTTGGAGATCCGCCCGGGATCACCCCTCCACTTT
>.|TRBV28|.|TRBJ1-3
CASSPTGVGNTIYF
TGTGCCAGCAGTCCCACGGGGGTCGGGAACACCATATATTTT
>.|TRBV2|.|TRBJ1-2
CASSVQGFQGGYTF
TGTGCCAGCAGTGTACAGGGCTTCCAGGGCGGCTACACCTTC
>.|TRBV18|.|TRBJ2-2
CASSPLSVVPAGELFF
TGTGCCAGCTCACCACTGTCGGTGGTCCCAGCGGGGGAGCTGTTTTTT
>TRBD1|TRBV14|once|TRBJ2-1
CASSPWDRENNEQFF
TGTGCCAGCAGCCCCTGGGACAGGGAAAACAATGAGCAGTTCTTC
>.|TRBV5-1|.|TRBJ1-1
CASSLVSLNTEAFF
TGCGCCAGCAGCTTGGTTAGTCTGAACACTGAAGCTTTCTTT
>TRBD1|TRBV7-2|.|TRBJ1-1
CASSSRLTGTAFTEAFF
TGTGCCAGCAGCTCCCGATTAACCGGGACAGCCTTCACTGAAGCTTTCTTT
>TRBD2|TRBV5-4|.|TRBJ2-3
CASSMRAGGLTDTQYF
TGTGCCAGCAGCATGAGAGCGGGAGGCCTCACAGATACGCAGTATTTT
>TRBD1|TRBV10-3|.|TRBJ2-1
CAISDSGTGYNEQFF
TGTGCCATCAGTGATTCCGGGACAGGGTACAATGAGCAGTTCTTC
>TRBD2|TRBV28|.|TRBJ2-1
CASTEIRTSSYNEQFF
TGTGCCAGCACCGAGATACGGACTAGCAGCTACAATGAGCAGTTCTTC
>.|TRBV12-3/TRBV12-4|.|TRBJ2-1
CASSDGRGEQFF
TGTGCCAGCAGCGACGGACGCGGTGAGCAGTTCTTC
>TRBD1|TRBV10-3|.|TRBJ2-1
CAISDTGAAYNEQFF
TGTGCCATCAGCGATACAGGGGCGGCCTACAATGAGCAGTTCTTC
>TRBD2|TRBV29-1|once|TRBJ2-7
CSASSGSRAEQYF
TGCAGCGCCTCAAGCGGGAGTCGGGCCGAGCAGTACTTC
>.|TRBV9|.|TRBJ2-3
CASSVAGTDTQYF
TGTGCCAGCAGCGTGGCGGGCACAGATACGCAGTATTTT
>TRBD2|TRBV4-3|once|TRBJ2-4
CASSQATVRLAGAVLAKNIQYF
TGCGCCAGCAGCCAAGCAACCGTCCGACTAGCGGGGGCCGTACTAGCCAAAAACATTCAGTACTTC
>.|TRBV15|.|TRBJ2-2
CATSRDLRSNTGELFF
TGTGCCACCAGCAGAGATCTGCGGTCGAACACCGGGGAGCTGTTTTTT
>TRBD2|TRBV27|.|TRBJ2-3
CASSRVSGIGTDTQYF
TGTGCCAGCAGTCGGGTTAGCGGGATCGGCACAGATACGCAGTATTTT
>TRBD1|TRBV11-1|once|TRBJ1-6
CASTRSGTENSPLHF
TGTGCCAGCACCCGATCCGGGACAGAAAATTCACCCCTCCACTTT
>TRBD2|TRBV2|once|TRBJ2-3
CASPTTGGSDTQYF
TGTGCCAGCCCCACCACCGGGGGGTCAGATACGCAGTATTTT
>.|TRBV19|.|TRBJ2-3
CASRRDSTDTQYF
TGTGCCAGTAGGCGGGACAGCACAGATACGCAGTATTTT
>TRBD2|TRBV30|.|TRBJ2-7
CASSGSRYEQYF
TGTGCCAGTAGCGGGAGTCGGTACGAGCAGTACTTC
>.|TRBV2|few|TRBJ1-3
CASHRLRDTIYF
TGTGCCAGCCACAGGTTGCGGGACACCATATATTTT
>.|TRBV7-9|.|TRBJ2-5
CASSLTGEVGETQYF
TGTGCCAGCAGCTTAACAGGGGAGGTAGGAGAGACCCAGTACTTC
>.|TRBV5-4|.|TRBJ1-2
CASSLAGMDVGYGYTF
TGTGCCAGCAGCTTGGCCGGGATGGATGTAGGGTATGGCTACACCTTC